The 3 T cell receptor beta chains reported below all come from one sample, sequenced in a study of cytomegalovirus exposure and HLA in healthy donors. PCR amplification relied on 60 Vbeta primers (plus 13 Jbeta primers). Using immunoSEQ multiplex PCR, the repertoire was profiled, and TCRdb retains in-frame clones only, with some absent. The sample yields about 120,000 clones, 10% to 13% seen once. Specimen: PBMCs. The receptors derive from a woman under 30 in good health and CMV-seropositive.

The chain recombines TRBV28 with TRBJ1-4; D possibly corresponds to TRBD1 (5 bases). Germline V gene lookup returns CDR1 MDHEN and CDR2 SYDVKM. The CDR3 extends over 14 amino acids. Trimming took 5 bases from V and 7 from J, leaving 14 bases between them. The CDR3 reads CASSNGGKSEKLFF. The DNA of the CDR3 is TGTGCCAGCAGTAACGGGGGGAAGAGTGAAAAACTGTTTTTT.

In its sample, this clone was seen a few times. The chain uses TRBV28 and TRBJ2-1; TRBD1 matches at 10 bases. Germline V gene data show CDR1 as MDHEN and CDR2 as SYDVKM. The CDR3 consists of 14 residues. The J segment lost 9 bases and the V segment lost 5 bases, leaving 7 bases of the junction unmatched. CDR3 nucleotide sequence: TGTGCCAGCAGTGGCCCGGGACAGGGGCCTGAGCAGTTCTTC. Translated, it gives CASSGPGQGPEQFF.

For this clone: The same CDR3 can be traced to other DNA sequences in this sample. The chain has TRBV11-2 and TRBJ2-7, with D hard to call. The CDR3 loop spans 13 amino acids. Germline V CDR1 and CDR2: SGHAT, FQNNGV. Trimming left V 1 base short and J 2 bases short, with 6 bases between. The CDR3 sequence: CASSLGQTYEQYF. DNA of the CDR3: TGTGCCAGCAGCTTAGGGCAGACCTACGAGCAGTACTTC.